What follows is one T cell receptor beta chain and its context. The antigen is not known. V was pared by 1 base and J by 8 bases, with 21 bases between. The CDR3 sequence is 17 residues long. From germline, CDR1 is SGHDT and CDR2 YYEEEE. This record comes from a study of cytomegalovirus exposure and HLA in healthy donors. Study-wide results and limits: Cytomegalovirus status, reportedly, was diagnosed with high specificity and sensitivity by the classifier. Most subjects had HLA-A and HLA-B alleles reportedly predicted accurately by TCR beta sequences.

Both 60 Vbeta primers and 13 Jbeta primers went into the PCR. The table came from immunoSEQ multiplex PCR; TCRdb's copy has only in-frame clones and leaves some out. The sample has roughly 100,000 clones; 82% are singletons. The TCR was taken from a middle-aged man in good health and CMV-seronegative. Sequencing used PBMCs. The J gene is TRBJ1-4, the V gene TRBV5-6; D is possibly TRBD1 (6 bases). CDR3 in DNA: TGTGCCAGCAGCTTGTCGGTACAGGGCCGGGTGGAAGAAAAACTGTTTTTT. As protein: CASSLSVQGRVEEKLFF.